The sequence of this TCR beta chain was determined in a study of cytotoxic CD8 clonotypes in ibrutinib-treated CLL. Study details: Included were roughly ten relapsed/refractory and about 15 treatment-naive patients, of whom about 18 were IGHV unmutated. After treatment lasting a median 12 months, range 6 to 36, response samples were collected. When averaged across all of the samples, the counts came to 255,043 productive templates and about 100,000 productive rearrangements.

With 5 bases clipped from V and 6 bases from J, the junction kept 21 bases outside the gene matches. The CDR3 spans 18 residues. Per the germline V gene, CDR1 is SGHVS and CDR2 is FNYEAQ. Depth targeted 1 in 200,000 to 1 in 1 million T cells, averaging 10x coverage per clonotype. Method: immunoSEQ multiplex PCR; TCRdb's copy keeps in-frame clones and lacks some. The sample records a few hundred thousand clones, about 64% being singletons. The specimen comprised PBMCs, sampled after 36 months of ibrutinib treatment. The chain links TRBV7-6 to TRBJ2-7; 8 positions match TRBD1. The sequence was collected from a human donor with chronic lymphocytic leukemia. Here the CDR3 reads CASSPRTGQGTGLREQYF. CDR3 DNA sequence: TGTGCCAGCAGCCCCCGGACAGGGCAGGGAACGGGGTTGCGCGAGCAGTACTTC.